These 9 T cell receptor beta chains share one sample of origin, sequenced in a study of CD8 T cells in ankylosing spondylitis. General observations from the study: Roughly eight highly homologous variants made up a TCR beta motif, and this motif appeared characteristic of ankylosing spondylitis blood.

MiXCR, run by TCRdb on the 5' RACE reads, gives a single entry per CDR3 protein. The table includes roughly 490,000 distinct CDR3 sequences, 5.3% detected once. Antigens for these TCRs are unknown. Sequencing input: blood, either unsorted or a sorted T cell fraction (not recorded which). The receptors here all came from a male donor with ankylosing spondylitis.

This clonotype was seen ten or more times. V is TRBV7-2 and J is TRBJ2-5, with D maybe TRBD2 (5 bases). Between the trimmed V and J ends, which lost 1 base and 2 bases, there was a span of 14 bases. The CDR3 sequence is 16 residues long. Per germline, CDR1 SGHTA and CDR2 FQGNSA. The CDR3 is CASSLELAASQETQYF. CDR3 nucleotide sequence: TGTGCCAGCAGCTTAGAGCTAGCCGCTTCTCAAGAGACCCAGTACTTC.

Comment on this clonotype: A clone one base away is much larger, so this may be a read error. The chain uses TRBV7-7 and TRBJ2-5; no clear D gene. CDR3 size: 13 residues. Germline loops: CDR1 SSHAT, CDR2 FNYEAQ (reference sequence). Here the CDR3 DNA reads TGTGCTAGCAGCTCGACCTTGGGTCGGACCCAGTACTTC. The encoded protein is CASSSTLGRTQYF.

This clonotype was picked up a small number of times. The chain links TRBV5-1 to TRBJ1-1, with D possibly matching TRBD1 (6 bases). V was trimmed by 4 bases and J by 7 bases, leaving 17 bases between them. The CDR3 has 14 residues. From germline, CDR1 is SGHRS and CDR2 YFSETQ. The CDR3 DNA follows: TGCGCCAGCAGCGAACAGGGTCGATTGGGTGAAGCTTTCTTT. It yields the protein CASSEQGRLGEAFF.

This clonotype showed up many times. This chain joins TRBV30 and TRBJ1-5; D gene uncertain. Per the germline V gene, CDR1 is GTSNPN and CDR2 is SVGIG (reference sequence). The CDR3 extends over 12 amino acids. Deletions cut 0 bases from V and 7 bases from J, with 7 bases between. This CDR3 is CAWSVREQPQHF. The CDR3 DNA sequence: TGTGCCTGGAGTGTACGGGAACAGCCCCAGCATTTT.

At least ten counts were recorded for this clonotype. The rearrangement links TRBV20-1 to TRBJ1-4; D call uncertain. Germline CDR1 is DFQATT and CDR2 is SNEGSKA (reference sequence). The V end was cut by 1 base, the J end by 10 bases, with 13 bases between. This CDR3 comprises 13 residues. The chain's CDR3 is CSARVTRVGKLFF. The CDR3 DNA reads as TGCAGTGCTAGAGTGACCCGCGTCGGAAAACTGTTTTTT.

The chain has TRBV5-1 and TRBJ1-2; D is undetermined. Germline V gene lookup returns CDR1 SGHRS and CDR2 YFSETQ. The V end lost 2 bases, the J end lost 2 bases, and 7 bases lay between the germline ends. There are 13 residues in the CDR3. The CDR3 protein is CASSLIQNYGYTF. Written as DNA, the CDR3 is TGCGCCAGCAGCTTAATACAGAACTATGGCTACACCTTC.

The table lists this clonotype with many counts. The V gene is TRBV20-1, the J gene TRBJ2-7, with TRBD2 identical over 8 bases. The CDR3 runs to 14 residues. Germline V gene data show CDR1 as DFQATT and CDR2 as SNEGSKA (reference sequence). Trimming removed 8 bases from V and 6 bases from J; junction bases left unmatched: 15. As DNA, the CDR3 is TGCAGTCTCCGTTGGAGCGGGGGTCGAAGCGAGCAGTACTTC. As protein: CSLRWSGGRSEQYF.

This clonotype came up many times. The junction differs from germline at one of its ends, possibly a read error. This chain uses TRBV12-3 or TRBV12-4 with TRBJ1-1; D not certain. The CDR3 totals 12 residues. CDR3 nucleotides: TGTGCCAGCAGGTTAGGTTTCACTGAAGCTTTCTTT. Residues: CASRLGFTEAFF.

This clonotype occurred many times. The chain recombines TRBV6-5 with TRBJ2-2; D perhaps matches TRBD2 (6 bases). The CDR3 sequence is 17 residues long. V was cut by 1 base and J by 4 bases, with 16 bases left in between. The germline V gene encodes CDR1 MNHEY and CDR2 SVGAGI. CDR3 loop: CASSYWSGVLGTGELFF. The CDR3 DNA sequence: TGTGCCAGCAGTTACTGGTCGGGGGTTTTAGGCACCGGGGAGCTGTTTTTT.